These 26 T cell receptor beta chains were all obtained from the same sample, sequenced in a study of T cell changes during pregnancy in multiple sclerosis. Libraries were prepared by immunoSEQ multiplex PCR; TCRdb keeps only in-frame clonotypes and omits some of them. This table holds about 40,000 clones, over 70% found once. The source was peripheral blood, collected in the first trimester of pregnancy. These receptors came from a female donor in good health, enrolled as a control in a pregnancy study.

This chain joins TRBV25-1 and TRBJ2-5; 8 bases map to TRBD1. The CDR3 covers 15 residues. The junction had 6 bases not matched to a gene; V was cut back by 1 base and J by 5 bases. CDR1 is MGHDK and CDR2 is SYGVNS in the germline V gene. CDR3 coding DNA: TGTGCCAGCAGTGAATTTCAGGGGGCTGTGGAGACCCAGTACTTC. This codes for CASSEFQGAVETQYF.

This clone was recorded only once. The chain uses TRBV7-2 and TRBJ1-5, with a possible D match to TRBD1 (5 bases). With 5 bases removed from V and 4 bases from J, the gap between germline ends came to 12 bases. Germline CDR1 reads SGHTA; CDR2 reads FQGNSA. The CDR3 is 14 residues long. CDR3 sequence (DNA): TGTGCCAGCAGCCCGGCGGGGGTTAATCAGCCCCAGCATTTT. Translating it yields CASSPAGVNQPQHF.

The chain has TRBV25-1 and TRBJ1-1, with 7 bases fitting TRBD1. Trimming cost V 10 bases and J 7 bases; bases outside gene matches: 6. CDR3 length: 11 amino acids. Germline V gene lookup returns CDR1 MGHDK and CDR2 SYGVNS. CDR3 sequence: CATLTGIEAFF. The CDR3 DNA reads TGTGCCACCTTGACAGGGATTGAAGCTTTCTTT.

The chain joins TRBV5-1 to TRBJ1-1; tentative D call: TRBD1 (5 bases). With 2 bases removed from V and 1 base from J, the gap between germline ends came to 12 bases. The CDR3 contains 15 residues. The germline V gene has CDR1 SGHRS and CDR2 YFSETQ. The DNA for the CDR3 is TGCGCCAGCAGCTTCGCAGGGAGGGGGAACACTGAAGCTTTCTTT. Encoded protein: CASSFAGRGNTEAFF.

The V gene is TRBV12-5, the J gene TRBJ1-5, with 7 bases fitting TRBD1. Germline lookup yields CDR1 LGHNT and CDR2 FRNRAP. This CDR3 contains 15 residues. V trimming: 7 bases; J trimming: 0 bases; junction bases outside the gene matches: 6. The CDR3 reads CASAPSGGSNQPQHF. The CDR3 DNA follows: TGTGCTAGTGCTCCCTCAGGGGGTAGCAATCAGCCCCAGCATTTT.

The V gene is TRBV19, the J gene TRBJ2-7; TRBD1 agrees at 8 bases. The germline V gene has CDR1 LNHDA and CDR2 SQIVND (reference sequence). V trimming: 9 bases; J trimming: 5 bases; junction bases outside the gene matches: 6. The CDR3 totals 12 residues. The CDR3 coding sequence is TGTGCCAGCAGAGGACAGGGAAACGAGCAGTACTTC. It translates to CASRGQGNEQYF.

The V and J genes are TRBV7-8 and TRBJ2-7, with 11 bases matching TRBD2. Germline V CDR1 and CDR2: SGHVS, FQNEAQ. The CDR3 covers 14 residues. The junction had 3 bases not matched to a gene; V was cut back by 6 bases and J by 2 bases. For the CDR3, the DNA is TGTGCCAGCAGGGGGACTAGCGGTACCTACGAGCAGTACTTC. It translates to CASRGTSGTYEQYF.

This chain joins TRBV11-2 and TRBJ1-6; no clear D. Per germline, CDR1 SGHAT and CDR2 FQNNGV. The CDR3 has 13 amino acids. V lost 5 bases and J lost 8, with 10 bases in between. CDR3 protein: CASSLNADSPLHF. CDR3 nucleotides: TGTGCCAGCAGCCTCAACGCAGATTCACCCCTCCACTTT.

In this sample, this clone turned up a few times. The V gene is TRBV9, the J gene TRBJ2-3; D not certain. V lost 1 base and J 6 bases, leaving 15 bases between the germline ends. The V gene's germline CDR1 is SGDLS and CDR2 YYNGEE. The CDR3 runs 15 residues. DNA for the CDR3: TGTGCCAGCAGCGTAAGTCATCAACCCCAGGATACGCAGTATTTT. Protein sequence: CASSVSHQPQDTQYF.

The rearrangement links TRBV6-1 to TRBJ2-7; 9 nucleotides line up with TRBD1. The J segment lost 5 bases and the V segment lost 6 bases, leaving 11 bases of the junction unmatched. The CDR3 is made up of 15 amino acids. The germline CDR1 and CDR2 sequences are MNHNS and SASEGT. CDR3: CASSVAGTGSHEQYF. CDR3 sequence (DNA): TGTGCCAGCAGCGTAGCCGGGACAGGGAGCCACGAGCAGTACTTC.

The chain links TRBV13 to TRBJ2-7; perhaps TRBD1 as D (6 bases). Germline CDR1 PRHDT, CDR2 FYEKMQ (reference sequence). The CDR3 has 15 residues. V was cut by 6 bases and J by 0 bases, with 15 bases left in between. The CDR3 DNA reads TGTGCCAGCAGTTCACGACAGGAAAGCTCCTACGAGCAGTACTTC. Its protein is CASSSRQESSYEQYF.

The chain carries TRBV5-1 and TRBJ1-4; D unclear. Germline V gene data show CDR1 as SGHRS and CDR2 as YFSETQ. The CDR3 runs to 13 residues. V dropped 3 bases and J dropped 3 bases, with 6 bases sitting between them. This CDR3 is CASSSSPNEKLFF. For the CDR3, the DNA is TGCGCCAGCAGCTCGAGTCCTAATGAAAAACTGTTTTTT.

This chain joins TRBV1 and TRBJ2-3; TRBD2 is taken as the D call from the table, unchecked against the DNA. TRBV1 counts as a pseudogene. The CDR3 has 13 residues. The CDR3 sequence: CTATIRGADTQYF. CDR3 coding DNA: TGCACCGCTACAATACGAGGTGCGGATACGCAGTATTTT.

V gene TRBV5-1 combines with J gene TRBJ2-2, with 9 bases lining up with TRBD1. In germline, CDR1 is SGHRS, CDR2 YFSETQ. This CDR3 comprises 16 residues. V was clipped by 3 bases and J by 6 bases; unmatched bases: 9. CDR3 coding DNA: TGCGCCAGCAGCTCCCCGGACAGGGGCCGCGCCGGGGAGCTGTTTTTT. Translating gives CASSSPDRGRAGELFF.

The rearrangement links TRBV29-1 to TRBJ1-2, with 7 bases matching TRBD1. The trim removed 5 bases at V and 5 bases at J, leaving 14 bases unmatched. The CDR3 totals 15 residues. Germline CDR1 reads SQVTM; CDR2 reads ANQGSEA. The CDR3, as DNA: TGCAGCGTTTATAGTTTGGCGGACAGGTTATATGGCTACACCTTC. Protein product: CSVYSLADRLYGYTF.

The rearrangement uses TRBV4-3 and TRBJ1-1; D is perhaps TRBD1 (6 bases). This CDR3 spans 13 amino acids. V lost 1 base and J lost 4, with 7 bases in between. Germline V gene lookup returns CDR1 LGHNA and CDR2 YSLEER. The CDR3 DNA sequence: TGCGCCAGCAGCCAAGCCAGGGGCACTGAAGCTTTCTTT. Its translation: CASSQARGTEAFF.

The CDR3 nucleotides are TGTGCCAGCAGTGAATTCCAGCAGGGGCCCGGGAATGGCTACACCTTC. The encoded protein is CASSEFQQGPGNGYTF. The chain uses TRBV25-1 and TRBJ1-2, with D maybe TRBD1 (6 bases). The germline V gene encodes CDR1 MGHDK and CDR2 SYGVNS. Trimming removed 1 base at V and 6 bases at J, with 18 bases between. This CDR3 contains 16 residues.

Only a few counts were recorded for this clone. The rearrangement uses TRBV30 and TRBJ1-1; D is unresolved. The CDR3 sequence is 12 residues long. Germline V lookup: CDR1 GTSNPN, CDR2 SVGIG (reference sequence). Trimming took 5 bases from V and 1 from J, leaving 8 bases between them. The CDR3 sequence is CAWVEGNTEAFF. Written as DNA, the CDR3 is TGTGCCTGGGTCGAGGGGAACACTGAAGCTTTCTTT.

The V call is TRBV19, the J call TRBJ2-1; 8 bases agree with TRBD2. The CDR3 is made up of 16 amino acids. V lost 6 bases, J lost 6 bases, and 13 bases stayed unmatched. Per the germline V gene, CDR1 is LNHDA and CDR2 is SQIVND (reference sequence). DNA of the CDR3: TGTGCCAGTAGCTTCGAAGTCCGGGCGGGGGGCAATGAGCAGTTCTTC. Amino acids: CASSFEVRAGGNEQFF.

This chain joins TRBV28 and TRBJ2-7, with a weak D call TRBD1 (6 bases). Deletions cut 5 bases from V and 6 bases from J, with 17 bases between. The CDR3 runs 14 residues. Germline CDR1 MDHEN, CDR2 SYDVKM. The chain's CDR3 is CASSTGPPSGEQYF. In DNA form, the CDR3 reads TGTGCCAGCAGTACAGGGCCCCCATCGGGCGAGCAGTACTTC.

This clone has only a few counts. This chain uses TRBV2 with TRBJ2-2; 10 positions match TRBD1. With 7 bases clipped from V and 4 bases from J, the junction kept 3 bases outside the gene matches. The V gene's germline CDR1 is SNHLY and CDR2 FYNNEI. The CDR3 totals 14 residues. CDR3 sequence: CASTRDRGTGELFF. CDR3 nucleotide sequence: TGTGCCAGCACACGGGACAGGGGCACCGGGGAGCTGTTTTTT. The full variable domain, completed using reference TRBV2 and TRBJ2-2, is EPEVTQTPSHQVTQMGQEVILRCVPISNHLYFYWYRQILGQKVEFLVSFYNNEISEKSEIFDDQFSVERPDGSNFTLKIRSTKLEDSAMYFCASTRDRGTGELFFGEGSRLTVL.

The rearrangement uses TRBV7-8 and TRBJ2-2; TRBD2 agrees at 9 bases. After removal of 5 bases from V and 6 bases from J, the junction contained 10 bases not matched to a gene. Germline V gene lookup returns CDR1 SGHVS and CDR2 FQNEAQ. The CDR3 has 16 amino acids. The CDR3 DNA reads TGTGCCAGCAGCCAAGGGGCGGGAGGGCGGGCCGGGGAGCTGTTTTTT. This codes for CASSQGAGGRAGELFF.

The genes are TRBV15 and TRBJ2-7, with 7 positions matching TRBD1. This CDR3 has 14 residues. Germline CDR1 LNHNV, CDR2 YYDKDF (reference sequence). V lost 1 base to trimming and J lost 2 bases; unmatched junction nucleotides: 2. The CDR3 DNA reads TGTGCCACCAGCAGAGGGACAGGACCCTACGAGCAGTACTTC. This codes for CATSRGTGPYEQYF.

This clone was seen a single time. CDR3 in DNA: TGCGCCAGCAGCTTGGGCGGCTTGAACACTGAAGCTTTCTTT. It translates to CASSLGGLNTEAFF. This chain uses TRBV5-1 with TRBJ1-1; no clear D. The CDR3 spans 14 residues. Between the trimmed V and J ends, which lost 0 bases and 0 bases, there was a span of 6 bases. Germline V gene data show CDR1 as SGHRS and CDR2 as YFSETQ. Variable domain in full (rest from reference TRBV5-1 and TRBJ1-1): KAGVTQTPRYLIKTRGQQVTLSCSPISGHRSVSWYQQTPGQGLQFLFEYFSETQRNKGNFPGRFSGRQFSNSRSEMNVSTLELGDSALYLCASSLGGLNTEAFFGQGTRLTVV.

A single count supports this clone. V and J are TRBV9 and TRBJ2-2; 7 bases match TRBD2. The ends lost 0 bases at V and 5 bases at J; junction bases unmatched: 1. The CDR3 runs to 14 residues. CDR1 is SGDLS, CDR2 YYNGEE, per germline. In DNA form, the CDR3 reads TGTGCCAGCAGCGTAGAGGGAGGGACCGGGGAGCTGTTTTTT. Its protein product is CASSVEGGTGELFF.

This chain links TRBV18 with TRBJ2-2; D is unresolved. Germline CDR1 and CDR2: KGHSH and LQKENI. Trimming stripped 1 base from V and 5 bases from J, with 11 bases between. This CDR3 region has 15 residues. Here the CDR3 DNA reads TGTGCCAGCTCACCACTGAGGATTGCGACCGGGGAGCTGTTTTTT. Its protein is CASSPLRIATGELFF.